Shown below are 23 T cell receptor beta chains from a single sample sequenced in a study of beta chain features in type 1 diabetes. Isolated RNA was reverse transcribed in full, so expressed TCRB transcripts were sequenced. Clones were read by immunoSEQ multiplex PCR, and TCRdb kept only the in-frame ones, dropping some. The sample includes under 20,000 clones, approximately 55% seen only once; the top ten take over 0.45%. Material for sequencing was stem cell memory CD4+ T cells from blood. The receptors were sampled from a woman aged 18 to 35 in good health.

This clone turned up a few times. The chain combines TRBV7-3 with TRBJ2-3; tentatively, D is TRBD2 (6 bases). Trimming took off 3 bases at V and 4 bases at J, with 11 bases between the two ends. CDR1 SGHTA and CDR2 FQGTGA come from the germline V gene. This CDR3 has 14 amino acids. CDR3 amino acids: CASSFAGTPDTQYF. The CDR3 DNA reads TGTGCCAGCAGCTTTGCGGGGACCCCAGATACGCAGTATTTT.

The CDR3 region is CASSFGQYEQYF. CDR3 nucleotides: TGCGCCAGCAGCTTTGGACAGTACGAGCAGTACTTC. V and J are TRBV5-1 and TRBJ2-7; perhaps TRBD1 as D (6 bases). The V end was cut by 2 bases, the J end by 4 bases, with 7 bases between. The germline CDR1 and CDR2 sequences are SGHRS and YFSETQ. This CDR3 comprises 12 residues.

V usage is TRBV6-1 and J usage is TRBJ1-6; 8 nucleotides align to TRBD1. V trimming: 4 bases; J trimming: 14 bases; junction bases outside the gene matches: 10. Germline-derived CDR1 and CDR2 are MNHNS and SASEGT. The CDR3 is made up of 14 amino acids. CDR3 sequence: CASSVGQDRRSLHF. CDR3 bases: TGTGCCAGCAGTGTGGGACAGGATAGAAGGTCCCTCCACTTT.

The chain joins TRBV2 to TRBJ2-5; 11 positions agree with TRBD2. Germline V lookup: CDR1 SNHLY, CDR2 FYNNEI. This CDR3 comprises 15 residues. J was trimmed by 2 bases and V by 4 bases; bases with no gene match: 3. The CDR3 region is CASSGLAGPQETQYF. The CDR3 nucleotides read TGTGCCAGCAGTGGACTAGCGGGGCCACAAGAGACCCAGTACTTC.

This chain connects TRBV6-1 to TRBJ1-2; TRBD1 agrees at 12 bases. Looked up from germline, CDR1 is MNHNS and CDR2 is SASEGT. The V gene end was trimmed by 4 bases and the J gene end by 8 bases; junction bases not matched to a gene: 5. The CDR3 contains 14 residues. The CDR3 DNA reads TGTGCCAGCAGTGCCGGGACAGGGGGCTGGGGCTACACCTTC. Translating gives CASSAGTGGWGYTF.

The CDR3 DNA sequence: TGCGCCAGCAGCTTTCCGGGTTACAATGAGCAGTTCTTC. Its protein product is CASSFPGYNEQFF. The gene calls are TRBV5-1 and TRBJ2-1; D call uncertain. Trimming removed 2 bases from V and 4 bases from J, with 7 bases in between. CDR1 and CDR2 (germline): SGHRS, YFSETQ. The CDR3 extends over 13 amino acids.

This CDR3 reads CASSEGDGGNALNEQFF. DNA of the CDR3: TGTGCCAGCAGTGAAGGGGATGGCGGGAACGCTTTAAATGAGCAGTTCTTC. The V gene is TRBV2, the J gene TRBJ2-1; D is possibly TRBD2 (6 bases). Trimming removed 1 base at V and 7 bases at J, with 20 bases between. The CDR3 is 17 residues long. Germline loops: CDR1 SNHLY, CDR2 FYNNEI.

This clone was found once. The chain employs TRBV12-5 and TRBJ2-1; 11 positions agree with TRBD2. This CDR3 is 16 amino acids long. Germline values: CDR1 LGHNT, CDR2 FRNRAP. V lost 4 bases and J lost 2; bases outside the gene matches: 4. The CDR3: CASGWVAGGPYNEQFF. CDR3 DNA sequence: TGTGCTAGTGGTTGGGTAGCGGGAGGGCCCTACAATGAGCAGTTCTTC.

The CDR3 is CASSGLAGGDYEQYF. The CDR3 DNA follows: TGTGCCAGCAGTGGACTAGCGGGGGGCGACTACGAGCAGTACTTC. V usage is TRBV6-5 and J usage is TRBJ2-7; 14 nucleotides agree with TRBD2. CDR3 size: 15 residues. Germline V gives CDR1 MNHEY, CDR2 SVGAGI. Trimming at V came to 5 bases and at J to 3 bases, leaving 3 bases not matched to a gene.

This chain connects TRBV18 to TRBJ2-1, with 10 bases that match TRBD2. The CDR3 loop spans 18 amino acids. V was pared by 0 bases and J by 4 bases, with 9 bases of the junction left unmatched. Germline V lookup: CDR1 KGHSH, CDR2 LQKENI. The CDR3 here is CASSPPRLASGSYNEQFF. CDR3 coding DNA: TGTGCCAGCTCACCACCGAGACTGGCTAGCGGGAGTTACAATGAGCAGTTCTTC.

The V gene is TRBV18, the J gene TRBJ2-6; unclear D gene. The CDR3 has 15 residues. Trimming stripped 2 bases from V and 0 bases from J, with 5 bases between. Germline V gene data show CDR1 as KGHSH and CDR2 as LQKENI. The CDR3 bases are TGTGCCAGCTCACCATACTCCTCTGGGGCCAACGTCCTGACTTTC. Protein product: CASSPYSSGANVLTF. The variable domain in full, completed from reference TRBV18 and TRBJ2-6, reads NAGVMQNPRHLVRRRGQEARLRCSPMKGHSHVYWYRQLPEEGLKFMVYLQKENIIDESGMPKERFSAEFPKEGPSILRIQQVVRGDSAAYFCASSPYSSGANVLTFGAGSRLTVL.

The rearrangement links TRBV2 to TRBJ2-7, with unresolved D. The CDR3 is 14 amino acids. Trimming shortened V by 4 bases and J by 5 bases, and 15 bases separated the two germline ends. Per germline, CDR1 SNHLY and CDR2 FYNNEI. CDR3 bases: TGTGCCAGCAGTGGAGACTCCGGCGTGCACGAGCAGTACTTC. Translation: CASSGDSGVHEQYF.

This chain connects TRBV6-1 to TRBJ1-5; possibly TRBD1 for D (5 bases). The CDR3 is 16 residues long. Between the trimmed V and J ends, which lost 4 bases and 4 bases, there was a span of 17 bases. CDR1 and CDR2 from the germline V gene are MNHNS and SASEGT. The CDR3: CASSVAGTGGNQPQHF. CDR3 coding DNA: TGTGCCAGCAGTGTCGCTGGGACGGGGGGGAATCAGCCCCAGCATTTT.

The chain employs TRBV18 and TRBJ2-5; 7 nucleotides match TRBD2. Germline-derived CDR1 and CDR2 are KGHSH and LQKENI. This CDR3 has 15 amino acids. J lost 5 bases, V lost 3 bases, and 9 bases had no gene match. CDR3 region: CASSPVLGGTETQYF. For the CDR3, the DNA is TGTGCCAGCTCACCGGTTTTGGGGGGGACGGAGACCCAGTACTTC.

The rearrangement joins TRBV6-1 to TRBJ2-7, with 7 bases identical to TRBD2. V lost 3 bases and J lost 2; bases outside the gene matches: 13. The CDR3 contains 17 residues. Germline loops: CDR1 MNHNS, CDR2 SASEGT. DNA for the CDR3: TGTGCCAGCAGTGATTCCGCGGTTGCGGGGGACGCCTACGAGCAGTACTTC. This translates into CASSDSAVAGDAYEQYF.

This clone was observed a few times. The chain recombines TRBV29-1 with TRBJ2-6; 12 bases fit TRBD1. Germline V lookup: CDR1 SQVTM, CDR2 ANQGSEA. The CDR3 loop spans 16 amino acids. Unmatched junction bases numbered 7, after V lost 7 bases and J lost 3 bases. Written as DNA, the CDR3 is TGCAGCGCCGGGACAGGGGGCATGAGTGGGGCCAACGTCCTGACTTTC. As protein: CSAGTGGMSGANVLTF.

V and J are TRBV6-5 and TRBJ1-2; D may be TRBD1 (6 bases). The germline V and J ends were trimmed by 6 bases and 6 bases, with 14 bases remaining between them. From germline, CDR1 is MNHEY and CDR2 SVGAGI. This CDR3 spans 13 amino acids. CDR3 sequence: CASSTTGMNGYTF. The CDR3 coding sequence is TGTGCCAGCAGCACAACAGGGATGAATGGCTACACCTTC.

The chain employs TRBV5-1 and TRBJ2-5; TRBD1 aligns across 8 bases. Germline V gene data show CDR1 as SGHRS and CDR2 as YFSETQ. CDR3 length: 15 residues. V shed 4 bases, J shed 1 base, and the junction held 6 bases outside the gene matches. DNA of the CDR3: TGCGCCAGCAGCGATCGGACAGGGCCCCAAGAGACCCAGTACTTC. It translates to CASSDRTGPQETQYF.

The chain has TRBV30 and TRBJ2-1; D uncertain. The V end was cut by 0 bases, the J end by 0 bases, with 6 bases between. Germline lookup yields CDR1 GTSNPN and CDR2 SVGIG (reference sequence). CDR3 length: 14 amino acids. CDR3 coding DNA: TGTGCCTGGAGTGTCTCTGTCTCCTACAATGAGCAGTTCTTC. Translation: CAWSVSVSYNEQFF.

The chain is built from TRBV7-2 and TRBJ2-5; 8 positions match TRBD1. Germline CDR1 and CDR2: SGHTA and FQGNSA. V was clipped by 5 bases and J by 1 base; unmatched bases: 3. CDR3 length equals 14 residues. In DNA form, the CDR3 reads TGTGCCAGCAGCCCGACAGGGGCCCAAGAGACCCAGTACTTC. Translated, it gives CASSPTGAQETQYF. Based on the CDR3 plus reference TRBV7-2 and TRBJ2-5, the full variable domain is GAGVSQSPSNKVTEKGKDVELRCDPISGHTALYWYRQSLGQGLEFLIYFQGNSAPDKSGLPSDRFSAERTGGSVSTLTIQRTQQEDSAVYLCASSPTGAQETQYFGPGTRLLVL.

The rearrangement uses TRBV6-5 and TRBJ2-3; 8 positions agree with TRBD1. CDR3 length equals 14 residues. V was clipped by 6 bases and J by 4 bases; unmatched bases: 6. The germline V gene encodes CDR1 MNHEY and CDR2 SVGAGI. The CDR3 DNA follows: TGTGCCAGCAGACAGGGGGGTCGCGCAGATACGCAGTATTTT. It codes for CASRQGGRADTQYF.

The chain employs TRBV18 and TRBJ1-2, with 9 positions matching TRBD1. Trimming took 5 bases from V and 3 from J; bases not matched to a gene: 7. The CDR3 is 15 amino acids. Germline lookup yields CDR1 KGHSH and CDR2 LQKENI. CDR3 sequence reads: CASSAGQGMYYGYTF. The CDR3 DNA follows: TGTGCCAGCTCAGCCGGACAGGGGATGTACTATGGCTACACCTTC.

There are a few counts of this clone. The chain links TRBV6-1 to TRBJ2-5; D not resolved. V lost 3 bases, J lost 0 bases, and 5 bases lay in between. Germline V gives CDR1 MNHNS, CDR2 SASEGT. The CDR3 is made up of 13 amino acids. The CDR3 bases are TGTGCCAGCAGTGAGACACACCAAGAGACCCAGTACTTC. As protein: CASSETHQETQYF.